Sequencing of this T cell receptor beta chain was carried out in a study of T cell repertoires in MIS-A myocarditis (dated by TCRdb to the early 2020s). The QIAamp DNA FFPE kit was used to extract genomic DNA from formalin-fixed paraffin-embedded autopsy tissue. About this clone itself: The clone's antigen remains unknown. There are no base qualities to consult, and no much larger clone falls within one base.

From a lookup of the germline V gene, CDR1 and CDR2 are SGHNT and YENEEA. The CDR3 sequence holds 15 residues, the cysteine and phenylalanine included. The entry retains the CDR3 DNA only, 45 bases that are in frame from base 1. V gives up 2 bases and J gives up 8 bases, and the segment between their germline ends measures 16 bases. The immunoSEQ bias-controlled multiplex PCR was used to amplify TCRbeta CDR3 regions, which were then sequenced at high throughput. The paper's processing steps were these. CDR3 sequences were collapsed and filtered with the immunoSEQ vendor pipeline, and the abundance and frequency of each unique TCRbeta CDR3 were thereby quantified. Dominant CDR3 amino acid sequences were clustered with SARS-CoV-2-specific ImmuneCODE TCRbeta sequences by CD-HIT using a 90% global sequence identity threshold. Clones with frequencies of 0.1 to 1 were classed as hyperexpanded, and 0.01 to 0.1 as large. MiXCR was used to confirm CDR3 amino acid sequences and V and J gene assignments of dominant clones. The R stringdist package was used to calculate Levenshtein distances between the patient clonotypes and the ImmuneCODE hits. In TCRdb, the immuneACCESS table is reduced to in-frame sequences with V and J assigned. These tables do not hold every clone; where another copy was compared, an unresolved V gene accounts for under half, and the others remain unexplained. For V, J and clone size, that table is used; D and trimming come from the DNA. This sample holds 13,000 to 15,000 clones; just under 75% were observed only once. The ten largest clones capture under 75% of the sample.

Sequenced input: left ventricle heart tissue obtained at autopsy. The cell subset or site label for this specimen denotes: cardiac tissue sample (left or right ventricle, interventricular septum, or pericardium). The chain links TRBV11-3 with TRBJ2-1; the D gene identity is not certain. The receptor was isolated from a young man with fulminant myocarditis from multisystem inflammatory syndrome in adults (MIS-A) after COVID-19. The DNA sequence is given as TGTGCCAGCAGCTTACGTCCAGCTCCCTTGTATGAGCAGTTCTTC. This is translated as CASSLRPAPLYEQFF. Here the CDR3 is joined to the reference TRBV11-3 and TRBJ2-1 genes, and the full variable domain is: EAGVVQSPRYKIIEKKQPVAFWCNPISGHNTLYWYLQNLGQGPELLIRYENEEAVDDSQLPKDRFSAERLKGVDSTLKIQPAELGDSAVYLCASSLRPAPLYEQFFGPGTRLTVL.